Listed here are 11 T cell receptor beta chains from one sample, sequenced in a study of blood T cell repertoires in COVID-19. Generated by immunoSEQ multiplex PCR, the TCRdb table keeps only in-frame clones and is missing some. Among around 260,000 clones listed, about nine tenths were seen once. Sequenced input: peripheral blood. All receptors derive from a woman under 40 with active or convalescent COVID-19.

This clone came up a few times. This chain connects TRBV29-1 to TRBJ2-7; tentatively, D is TRBD1 (6 bases). CDR3 length equals 12 residues. The V end was cut by 4 bases, the J end by 3 bases, with 10 bases between. Germline loops: CDR1 SQVTM, CDR2 ANQGSEA. The CDR3, as DNA: TGCAGCGTTGGTGGGGGCTACTACGAGCAGTACTTC. Its protein is CSVGGGYYEQYF.

This chain joins TRBV7-9 and TRBJ1-2, with no clear D. The CDR3 has 13 amino acids. CDR1 SEHNR and CDR2 FQNEAQ come from the germline V gene (reference sequence). Between the trimmed V and J ends, which lost 1 base and 6 bases, there was a span of 9 bases. The CDR3 DNA is TGTGCCAGCAGCTTAGGTCAGTCCGATGGCTACACCTTC. It codes for CASSLGQSDGYTF.

The V and J genes are TRBV7-2 and TRBJ2-5, with TRBD2 matching over 8 bases. The CDR3 consists of 13 residues. CDR1 and CDR2 (germline): SGHTA, FQGNSA. The V and J ends lost 10 bases and 5 bases, in that order; junction bases with no gene match: 9. CDR3 region: CATSGGGRETQYF. DNA of the CDR3: TGTGCCACCTCGGGGGGGGGCAGGGAGACCCAGTACTTC. Supplemented by reference TRBV7-2 and TRBJ2-5, the full variable domain reads GAGVSQSPSNKVTEKGKDVELRCDPISGHTALYWYRQSLGQGLEFLIYFQGNSAPDKSGLPSDRFSAERTGGSVSTLTIQRTQQEDSAVYLCATSGGGRETQYFGPGTRLLVL.

The J gene is TRBJ1-2, the V gene TRBV6-5, with 8 bases identical to TRBD1. J gave up 4 bases and V 9 bases, and 13 bases lay outside the gene matches. Germline values: CDR1 MNHEY, CDR2 SVGAGI. CDR3 length: 15 amino acids. The CDR3 sequence is CASYDVGQGPYGYTF. Written as DNA, the CDR3 is TGTGCCAGTTATGACGTTGGACAGGGACCCTATGGCTACACCTTC.

The rearrangement uses TRBV7-3 and TRBJ2-3, with TRBD2 matching 7 bases. The CDR3 has 15 residues. V trimming: 5 bases; J trimming: 4 bases; junction bases outside the gene matches: 9. The germline V gene has CDR1 SGHTA and CDR2 FQGTGA. The CDR3 nucleotides read TGTGCCAGCAGCCCAATTGGGGGAGGGTCAGATACGCAGTATTTT. As protein: CASSPIGGGSDTQYF.

This chain links TRBV7-2 with TRBJ1-2; tentative D call: TRBD1 (6 bases). Trimming cost V 1 base and J 2 bases, with 11 bases left between them. Germline CDR1 is SGHTA and CDR2 is FQGNSA. This CDR3 has 15 amino acids. CDR3 sequence reads: CASSLERRGNYGYTF. CDR3 DNA sequence: TGTGCCAGCAGCTTAGAACGAAGGGGGAACTATGGCTACACCTTC.

This rearrangement joins TRBV19 to TRBJ1-5; 8 positions agree with TRBD1. V trimming: 4 bases; J trimming: 5 bases; junction bases outside the gene matches: 7. Germline values: CDR1 LNHDA, CDR2 SQIVND (reference sequence). The CDR3 covers 15 residues. The CDR3 reads CASSTRPGQDQPQHF. The CDR3 DNA reads as TGTGCCAGTAGTACCCGCCCGGGACAGGATCAGCCCCAGCATTTT.

The chain recombines TRBV5-4 with TRBJ2-4; 7 bases fit TRBD2. Germline V gene lookup returns CDR1 SGHNT and CDR2 YYREEE (reference sequence). Trimming removed 3 bases from V and 8 bases from J; junction bases left unmatched: 5. The CDR3 spans 13 residues. In nucleotides, the CDR3 is TGTGCCAGCAGCTATAGTGGGGGGGACATTCAGTACTTC. As protein: CASSYSGGDIQYF.

The gene calls are TRBV30 and TRBJ1-5; D is possibly TRBD1 (5 bases). The V end was cut by 4 bases, the J end by 2 bases, with 18 bases between. There are 16 residues in the CDR3. Germline V gene data show CDR1 as GTSNPN and CDR2 as SVGIG (reference sequence). Here the CDR3 DNA reads TGTGCCTGGAACAAGGTTTGGGGCATAGGCAATCAGCCCCAGCATTTT. It specifies CAWNKVWGIGNQPQHF.

This clone has only one observation. Here the CDR3 reads CASTPGQGFGYGYTF. The CDR3 DNA reads TGTGCCAGTACCCCGGGACAGGGGTTTGGCTATGGCTACACCTTC. The rearrangement uses TRBV19 and TRBJ1-2, with TRBD1 matching over 10 bases. After removal of 7 bases from V and 4 bases from J, the junction contained 9 bases not matched to a gene. The germline V gene encodes CDR1 LNHDA and CDR2 SQIVND (reference sequence). This CDR3 comprises 15 residues.

V is TRBV10-2 and J is TRBJ2-3; no reliable D call. Germline CDR1 is WSHSY and CDR2 is SAAADI. The CDR3 length is 15 residues. V lost 4 bases to trimming and J lost 0 bases, with 11 bases between them. Here the CDR3 DNA reads TGCGCCAGCAGTGCTCGTCACGGTAGCACAGATACGCAGTATTTT. Its translation: CASSARHGSTDTQYF.